This TCR beta chain came from a study of Ad26.COV2.S vaccination and SARS-CoV-2 variants. Study outcomes and limitations: Vaccinees showed greater spike-specific TCR breadth than placebo recipients.

Comment on this clone: Its antigen is undetermined.

Treatment given: about 20 received Ad26.COV2.S at low or high dose, single or two shots; a few received placebo; per-sample allocation not given. Sampling was done on day 63 after the first vaccine or placebo injection. An adult donor aged 18-55 years was enrolled in Boston. Sequencing was performed with immunoSEQ multiplex PCR; in TCRdb, only in-frame clones are kept and a portion is missing. Here the sample spans some 250,000 clones, roughly 90% being singletons. The clonotype comes from a person aged 18-65 years who received the Ad26.COV2.S COVID-19 vaccine or a placebo. Sequences were derived from peripheral blood, sampled in a trial of Ad26.COV2.S vaccine versus placebo.

CDR3 sequence: CASSQDRRGPSYNEQFF. The CDR3 DNA follows: TGTGCCAGCAGCCAAGATAGGCGGGGGCCCTCCTACAATGAGCAGTTCTTC. V and J are TRBV3-1 (or the pseudogene TRBV3-2) and TRBJ2-1; TRBD2 might be the D (7 bases). Deletions cut 0 bases from V and 0 bases from J, with 12 bases between. Germline V gives CDR1 LGHDT, CDR2 YNNKEL (reference sequence). The CDR3 sequence is 17 residues long.